A selection of T cell receptor beta chains follows, all from one sample in a study of CD8 T cells in Susac syndrome. TCRdb passed the immunoSEQ multiplex PCR reads through MiXCR, listing each CDR3 protein once. Of some 180,000 distinct CDR3 sequences listed, about 95% are singletons. Sequencing was performed on CD4+ T cells from PBMCs. The source of these receptors is a human donor in good health. CDR3s include the opening cysteine and the closing phenylalanine or tryptophan. Size tells how often a clone was seen (once, few, many) or the class of an expanded clone, and some rows leave it out.

v_gene: TRBV5-4; len: 13; abundance: once; CDR3aa: CASSSQGGETQYF
v_gene: TRBV28; len: 15; abundance: once; CDR3aa: CASSRSGTGINEQFF
v_gene: TRBV4-2; len: 15; abundance: NA; CDR3aa: CASSRSMSENTEAFF
v_gene: TRBV20-1; len: 13; abundance: NA; CDR3aa: CSQAGGPYNEQFF
v_gene: TRBV11-2; len: 14; abundance: NA; CDR3aa: CASSLVSGTGELFF
v_gene: TRBV29-1; len: 11; abundance: NA; CDR3aa: CSVDRDTEAFF
v_gene: TRBV10-3; len: 12; abundance: NA; CDR3aa: CAISESLGEQYF
v_gene: TRBV12-3/TRBV12-4; len: 13; abundance: NA; CDR3aa: CASSLGGEETQYF
v_gene: TRBV20-1; len: 12; abundance: NA; CDR3aa: CSAGSPYNEQFF
v_gene: TRBV20-1; len: 10; abundance: NA; CDR3aa: CSASLGEQYF
v_gene: TRBV29-1; len: 12; abundance: NA; CDR3aa: CSVRSSYNEQFF
v_gene: TRBV20-1; len: 14; abundance: NA; CDR3aa: CSASRRDDTDTQYF
v_gene: TRBV29-1; len: 13; abundance: once; CDR3aa: CSGNTLPNYGYTF
v_gene: TRBV7-7; len: 14; abundance: few; CDR3aa: CASSLGGGQETQYF
v_gene: TRBV4-3; len: 14; abundance: NA; CDR3aa: CASSQDSGPREQYF
v_gene: TRBV11-2; len: 19; abundance: NA; CDR3aa: CASSLDAFAGGPDIETQYF
v_gene: TRBV3-1; len: 14; abundance: NA; CDR3aa: CASAPDGTGGEQYF